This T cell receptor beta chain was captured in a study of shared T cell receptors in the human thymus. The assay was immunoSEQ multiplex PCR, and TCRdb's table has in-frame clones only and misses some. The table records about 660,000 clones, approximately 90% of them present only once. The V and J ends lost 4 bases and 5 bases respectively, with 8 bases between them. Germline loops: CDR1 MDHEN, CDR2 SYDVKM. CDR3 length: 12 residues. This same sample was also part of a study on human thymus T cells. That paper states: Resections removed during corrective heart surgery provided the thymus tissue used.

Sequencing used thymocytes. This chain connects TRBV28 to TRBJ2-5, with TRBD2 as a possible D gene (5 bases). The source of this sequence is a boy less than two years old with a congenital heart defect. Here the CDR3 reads CASSSTGETQYF. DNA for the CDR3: TGTGCCAGCAGTTCTACGGGGGAGACCCAGTACTTC.